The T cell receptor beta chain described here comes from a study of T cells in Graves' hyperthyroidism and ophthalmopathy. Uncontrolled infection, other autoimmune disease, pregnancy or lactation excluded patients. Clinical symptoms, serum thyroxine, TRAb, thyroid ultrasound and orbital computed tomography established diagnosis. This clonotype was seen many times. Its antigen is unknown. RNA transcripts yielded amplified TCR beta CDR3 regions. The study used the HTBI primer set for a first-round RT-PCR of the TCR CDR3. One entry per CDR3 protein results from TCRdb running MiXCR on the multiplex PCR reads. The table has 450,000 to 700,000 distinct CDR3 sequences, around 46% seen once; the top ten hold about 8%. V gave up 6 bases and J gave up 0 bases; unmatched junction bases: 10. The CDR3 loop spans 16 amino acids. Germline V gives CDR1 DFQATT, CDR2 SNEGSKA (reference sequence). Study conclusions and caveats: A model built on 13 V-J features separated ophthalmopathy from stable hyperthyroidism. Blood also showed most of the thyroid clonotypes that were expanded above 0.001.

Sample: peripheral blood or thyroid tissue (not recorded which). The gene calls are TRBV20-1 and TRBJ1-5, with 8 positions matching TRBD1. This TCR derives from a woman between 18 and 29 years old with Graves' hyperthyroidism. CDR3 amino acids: CSARNHRGDSNQPQHF. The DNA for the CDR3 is TGCAGTGCCAGGAATCACAGGGGGGATAGCAATCAGCCCCAGCATTTT.